These 7 T cell receptor beta chains were all obtained from the same sample, sequenced in a study of T cells after posttransplantation cyclophosphamide (dated by TCRdb to 2016 to 2017). Preparation of the library involved the immunoSEQ multiplex PCR assay. The immuneACCESS repertoire file appears here via TCRdb, limited to in-frame rearrangements. These files lack a portion of the clones; in checked studies, under half of the deficit traces to unresolved V genes, and the cause of the others is not known. For this sample, about 25,000 clones appear and none is a singleton. Approximately 1.5% of the sample is taken by the ten largest. The material sequenced was PBMCs. The receptors were sampled from a man aged 45 to 65 in good health, CMV-negative, and a related stem cell transplant donor.

The table lists this clone with many counts. This rearrangement joins TRBV11-2 to TRBJ2-7, with D possibly being TRBD1 (7 bases). The CDR3 loop spans 13 amino acids. Trimming removed 1 base at V and 6 bases at J, with 10 bases between. Germline-derived CDR1 and CDR2 are SGHAT and FQNNGV. The CDR3 nucleotides are TGTGCCAGCAGCTTAGCTCAGGGGGGCGAGCAGTACTTC. Translating gives CASSLAQGGEQYF.

This clone was seen many times. The V gene is TRBV11-2, the J gene TRBJ1-2; D call uncertain. The CDR3 is 17 amino acids. Trimming left V 0 bases short and J 4 bases short, with 18 bases between. Germline V gives CDR1 SGHAT, CDR2 FQNNGV. This CDR3 is CASSLDLSSTRSYGYTF. The DNA for the CDR3 is TGTGCCAGCAGCTTAGATTTAAGCAGCACACGGAGCTATGGCTACACCTTC.

This clone has at least ten counts. The chain links TRBV30 to TRBJ1-2; D might be TRBD1 (6 bases). V was cut by 8 bases and J by 3 bases, with 13 bases left in between. The CDR3 is 12 amino acids. The germline CDR1 and CDR2 sequences are GTSNPN and SVGIG (reference sequence). This CDR3 is CAGRGSDYGYTF. DNA for the CDR3: TGTGCCGGAAGGGGGTCCGACTATGGCTACACCTTC.

This clone was seen at least ten times. The gene calls are TRBV7-2 and TRBJ1-2, with 7 bases matching TRBD1. CDR1 and CDR2 (germline): SGHTA, FQGNSA. V lost 1 base, J lost 2 bases, and 7 bases stayed unmatched. This CDR3 has 16 amino acids. The CDR3 DNA is TGTGCCAGCAGCTTAGGTCCGGACAGGTTGAACTATGGCTACACCTTC. This encodes CASSLGPDRLNYGYTF.

This clone came up many times. The chain links TRBV6-4 to TRBJ1-2; TRBD1 aligns across 9 bases. CDR1 is MRHNA and CDR2 is SNTAGT in the germline V gene. This CDR3 is 14 amino acids long. V lost 7 bases to trimming and J lost 7 bases; unmatched junction nucleotides: 10. Here the CDR3 reads CASTQVADRGGYTF. DNA of the CDR3: TGTGCCAGCACCCAGGTGGCGGACAGGGGTGGCTACACCTTC.

This clone was seen repeatedly, ten times or more. The chain couples TRBV18 to TRBJ1-2; TRBD1 aligns across 7 bases. The CDR3 length is 14 residues. Losses at the gene ends were 3 bases for V and 8 bases for J; bases not matched to a gene: 9. Germline V CDR1 and CDR2: KGHSH, LQKENI. The chain's CDR3 is CASSPQGQPVGYTF. CDR3 bases: TGTGCCAGCTCACCCCAGGGACAGCCGGTCGGCTACACCTTC.

This clone was observed many times. V usage is TRBV18 and J usage is TRBJ1-5; 9 nucleotides align to TRBD1. The germline V gene encodes CDR1 KGHSH and CDR2 LQKENI. This CDR3 comprises 14 residues. Unmatched junction bases numbered 1, after V lost 3 bases and J lost 4 bases. CDR3 sequence reads: CASSPTGGNQPQHF. The CDR3, as DNA: TGTGCCAGCTCACCGACAGGGGGGAATCAGCCCCAGCATTTT.